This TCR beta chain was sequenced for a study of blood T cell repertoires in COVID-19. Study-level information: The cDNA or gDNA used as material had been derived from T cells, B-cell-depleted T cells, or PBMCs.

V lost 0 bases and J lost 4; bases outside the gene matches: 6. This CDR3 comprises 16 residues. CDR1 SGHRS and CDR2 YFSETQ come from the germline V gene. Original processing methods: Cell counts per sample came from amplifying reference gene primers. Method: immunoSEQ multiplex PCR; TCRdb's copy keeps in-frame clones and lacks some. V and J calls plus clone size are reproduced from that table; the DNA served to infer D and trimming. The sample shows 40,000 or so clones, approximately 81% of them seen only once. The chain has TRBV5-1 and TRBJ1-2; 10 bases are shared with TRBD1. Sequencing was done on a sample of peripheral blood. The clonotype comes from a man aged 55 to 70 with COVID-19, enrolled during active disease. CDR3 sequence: CASSLGRDRGVYGYTF. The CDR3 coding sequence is TGCGCCAGCAGCTTGGGCCGGGACAGGGGAGTCTATGGCTACACCTTC.